This TCR beta chain was recorded in a study of CD8+ T cells in alopecia areata. RNA was extracted and reverse transcribed into cDNA as the sequencing template. Assay used: immunoSEQ multiplex PCR; TCRdb lists only in-frame clones, some missing. The sample holds roughly 200,000 clones, roughly three fifths seen once. Trimming took off 2 bases at V and 1 base at J, with 5 bases between the two ends. Germline CDR1 reads MGHRA; CDR2 reads YSYEKL. This CDR3 has 13 amino acids. This sequence joins TRBV4-1 and TRBJ1-1, with D unresolved. This clonotype was sampled from a human donor in good health. What was sequenced was CD8+ T cells sorted from blood. DNA for the CDR3: TGCGCCAGCAGCCAACCGGGGAACACTGAAGCTTTCTTT. Its protein product is CASSQPGNTEAFF.